Here is one T cell receptor (beta chain) with its context. Its antigen is unknown. At a deep level, the assay was run. The protocol was immunoSEQ multiplex PCR, while the TCRdb copy is restricted to in-frame clones and leaves out a portion. The profile shows millions of clones, over 85% of them singletons. The CDR3 has 14 residues. Trimming cost V 3 bases and J 5 bases, with 13 bases left between them. The V gene's germline CDR1 is WNHNN and CDR2 SYGVQD (reference sequence). The sample is drawn from a study of shared clonotypes between healthy human individuals. Broader study findings: Among non-shared clonotypes, generation probabilities were lower than among those shared by all four donors.

The source is a man younger than 35 in good health. The source material was naive CD4+ T cells sorted from blood. Subset of the sample: CD45RA+ positively selected. The chain couples TRBV10-1 to TRBJ2-5; D ambiguous. The CDR3 nucleotides are TGCGCCAGCAGTGAAAACAACGCACGGGAGACCCAGTACTTC. Its protein is CASSENNARETQYF.